This record concerns one T cell receptor (beta chain) sequence. Its antigen is currently not known. The input lacks base qualities; no much larger clone sits a single base away. TCRbeta CDR3 regions were amplified from genomic DNA using the immunoSEQ Assay, a bias-controlled multiplex PCR. In the paper's pipeline: Nucleated cell counts per sample were estimated from amplification of reference gene primers within the assay. Sequence reads were collapsed and filtered to measure the absolute abundance of every unique TCRbeta CDR3 rearrangement. For each sample, productive Simpson clonality was calculated by taking the square root of Simpson's diversity index across productive rearrangements. This is the immuneACCESS table as TCRdb keeps it, with only in-frame sequences that have V and J called. A part of the clones is gone; compared with another copy, unresolved V genes explain less than half, and the rest is unexplained. V and J calls and clone size are as listed in that table; D and trimming were resolved from the DNA. The table for this sample lists around 180,000 clones; 85% of them were counted only once. The top ten hold about 20% of the sample.

The sample comes from a study of blood T cell repertoires in COVID-19 (dated by TCRdb to 2019 to 2021). A note on the overall study: Collaborator samples came from the United States, Italy and Spain and covered acute and convalescent phases of COVID-19. The material from the prospective study consisted of cDNA or gDNA derived from T cells, B-cell-depleted T cells, or PBMCs. The dataset comprised deeply sampled blood TCRbeta repertoires from subjects exposed to, actively infected with, or recovered from COVID-19. The repertoires were made available in a free public database intended to serve as a resource for research on the immune response to SARS-CoV-2. Samples were obtained from the ongoing ImmuneRACE study (first 160 participants) and from some 1,300 subjects provided by 6 global collaborators. A de-identified subject ID, COVID-19 status, age in years and sex were almost always included in the sample metadata. Where available, HLA class I and class II types were obtained from metadata supplied by the sample provider rather than from assay-based typing.

Study-wide conclusions, independent of this receptor: The quantity of clinical and demographic metadata differed by source and by participant and was supplied without curation.

In Seattle, one collaborating source enrolled patients while the infection was active and tracked those patients longitudinally over the course of disease. Collaborating institutions collected whole blood in K2EDTA tubes following their own protocols. For TCRbeta analysis, collaborators shipped samples in one of three forms: frozen whole blood, isolated PBMCs, or DNA extracted from either of those sample types. The source material was peripheral blood. The origin of this receptor is a person aged 65 to 79 with COVID-19, enrolled during active disease.

The CDR3 protein sequence reads: CASAGQGSGEQYF. At the DNA level, the sequence is TGTGCCAGTGCGGGACAGGGGTCTGGCGAGCAGTACTTC. The rearranged segments are TRBV6-5 and TRBJ2-7; 10 middle bases align to TRBD1. Sequences MNHEY (CDR1) and SVGAGI (CDR2) are obtained from the germline V gene. Here V drops 9 bases and J drops 6 bases, and the junction holds 8 bases not matched to any gene. The CDR3 runs 13 residues from the cysteine to the phenylalanine. The kept DNA is CDR3 alone, 39 bases in frame from the first base.